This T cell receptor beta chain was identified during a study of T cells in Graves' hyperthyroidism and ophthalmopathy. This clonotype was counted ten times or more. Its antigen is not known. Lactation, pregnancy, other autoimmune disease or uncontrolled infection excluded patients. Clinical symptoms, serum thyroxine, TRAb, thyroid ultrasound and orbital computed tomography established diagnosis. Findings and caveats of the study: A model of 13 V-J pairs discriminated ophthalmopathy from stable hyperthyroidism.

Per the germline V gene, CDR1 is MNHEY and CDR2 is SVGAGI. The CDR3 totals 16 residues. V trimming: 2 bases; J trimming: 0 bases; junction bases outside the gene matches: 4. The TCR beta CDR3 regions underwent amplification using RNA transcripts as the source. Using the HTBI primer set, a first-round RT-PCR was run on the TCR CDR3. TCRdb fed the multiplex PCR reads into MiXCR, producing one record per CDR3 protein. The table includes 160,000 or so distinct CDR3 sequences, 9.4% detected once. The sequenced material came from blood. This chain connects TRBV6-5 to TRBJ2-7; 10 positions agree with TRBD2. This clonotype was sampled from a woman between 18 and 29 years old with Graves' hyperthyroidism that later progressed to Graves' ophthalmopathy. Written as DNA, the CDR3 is TGTGCCAGCAGTTACAGCGGGGGGGCAGGCTCCTACGAGCAGTACTTC. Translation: CASSYSGGAGSYEQYF.